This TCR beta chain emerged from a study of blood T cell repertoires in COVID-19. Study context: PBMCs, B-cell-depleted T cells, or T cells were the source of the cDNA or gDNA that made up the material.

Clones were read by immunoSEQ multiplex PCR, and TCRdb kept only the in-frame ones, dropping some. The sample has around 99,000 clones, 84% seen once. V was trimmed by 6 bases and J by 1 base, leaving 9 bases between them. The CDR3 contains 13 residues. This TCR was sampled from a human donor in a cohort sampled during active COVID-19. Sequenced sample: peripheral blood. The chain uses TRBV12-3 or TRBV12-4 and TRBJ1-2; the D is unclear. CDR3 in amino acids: CASRDGVNYGYTF. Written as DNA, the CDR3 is TGTGCCAGCAGGGACGGGGTTAACTATGGCTACACCTTC.